A selection of T cell receptor beta chains follows, all from one sample in a study of blood T cell repertoires in COVID-19. Generated by immunoSEQ multiplex PCR, the TCRdb table keeps only in-frame clones and is missing some. The sample has about 440,000 clones; roughly 89% are singletons. The sample was peripheral blood. Receptor source: a woman aged 25-40 years with acute or convalescent COVID-19. CDR3s include the opening cysteine and the closing phenylalanine or tryptophan. The D gene is left open where the match is weak. A row's size may be missing; if present it is once, few, many or a size class.

abundance	d_gene	v_gene	j_gene	CDR3aa	CDR3nt
.	TRBD1	TRBV9	TRBJ2-5	CASSVGTGVGETQYF	TGTGCCAGCAGCGTCGGGACAGGGGTCGGGGAGACCCAGTACTTC
.	TRBD1	TRBV5-1	TRBJ2-1	CASSLTGVGNEQFF	TGCGCCAGCAGCTTGACAGGGGTGGGCAATGAGCAGTTCTTC
.	TRBD1	TRBV6-7	TRBJ2-7	CASRNYKTGGAYEQYF	TGTGCCAGCAGAAACTATAAGACAGGGGGGGCCTACGAGCAGTACTTC
.	.	TRBV6-6	TRBJ1-3	CASSTVGNTIYF	TGTGCCAGCAGCACGGTCGGGAACACCATATATTTT
.	TRBD2	TRBV9	TRBJ2-3	CASSVGSGVRDTQYF	TGTGCCAGCAGCGTAGGCAGCGGGGTGAGGGATACGCAGTATTTT
.	.	TRBV28	TRBJ1-2	CASSLPSTGEGYTF	TGTGCCAGCAGTTTGCCCTCGACAGGTGAGGGCTACACCTTC
few	.	TRBV6-5	TRBJ1-5	CASSYSDGSQPQHF	TGTGCCAGCAGTTACTCGGATGGGAGCCAGCCCCAGCATTTT
.	.	TRBV18	TRBJ2-5	CASRDRDSGTQYF	TGTGCCAGTAGAGACAGGGACTCGGGGACCCAGTACTTC
few	.	TRBV7-9	TRBJ1-6	CASSPLGRQAGSYNSPLHF	TGTGCCAGCAGCCCTTTGGGCAGGCAGGCTGGCTCCTATAATTCACCCCTCCACTTT
once	TRBD2	TRBV13	TRBJ2-1	CASSLTASGGVYNEQFF	TGTGCCAGCAGCTTAACCGCTAGCGGGGGGGTTTACAATGAGCAGTTCTTC
.	TRBD1	TRBV5-1	TRBJ2-7	CASSSLWGTDPYEQYF	TGCGCCAGCAGCTCGCTATGGGGGACAGATCCCTACGAGCAGTACTTC
.	.	TRBV3-1/TRBV3-2	TRBJ2-3	CASSFGSSDTQYF	TGTGCCAGCAGCTTCGGGAGCTCAGATACGCAGTATTTT
few	.	TRBV3-1/TRBV3-2	TRBJ1-2	CASSQDRRGYGYTF	TGTGCCAGCAGCCAAGATAGGAGGGGATATGGCTACACCTTC
.	.	TRBV29-1	TRBJ2-3	CSVEPVGPSTDTQYF	TGCAGCGTTGAACCCGTGGGGCCGAGCACAGATACGCAGTATTTT
once	.	TRBV7-9	TRBJ2-1	CASSPDSSYNEQFF	TGTGCCAGCAGCCCGGACAGCTCCTACAATGAGCAGTTCTTC
once	TRBD2	TRBV7-6	TRBJ2-1	CASSLGPPIAGGLIREQFF	TGTGCCAGCAGCTTAGGACCCCCTATAGCGGGGGGCCTTATAAGGGAGCAGTTCTTC
.	.	TRBV7-2	TRBJ1-5	CASSLQHSNQPQHF	TGTGCCAGCAGCTTGCAACATAGCAATCAGCCCCAGCATTTT
.	.	TRBV18	TRBJ2-1	CASSPAQGGSYNEQFF	TGTGCCAGCTCACCAGCTCAGGGCGGCTCCTACAATGAGCAGTTCTTC
.	.	TRBV18	TRBJ2-5	CASSTGLQETQYF	TGTGCCAGCTCTACAGGCCTCCAAGAGACCCAGTACTTC
.	TRBD2	TRBV7-2	TRBJ2-7	CASSSRLADGRREQYF	TGTGCCAGCAGCTCGAGACTAGCGGACGGAAGGAGGGAGCAGTACTTC
.	.	TRBV11-1	TRBJ1-1	CASSSLGRTGTEAFF	TGTGCCAGCAGCTCCCTTGGCAGGACGGGGACTGAAGCTTTCTTT
.	TRBD2	TRBV9	TRBJ2-3	CASSVVAGVTDTQYF	TGTGCCAGCAGCGTAGTAGCGGGGGTCACAGATACGCAGTATTTT
.	TRBD1	TRBV2	TRBJ2-7	CASHHGQGNYEQYF	TGTGCCAGCCACCACGGACAGGGGAACTACGAGCAGTACTTC
.	.	TRBV28	TRBJ2-3	CASSLGGPSSTDTQYF	TGTGCCAGCAGTTTGGGGGGACCCTCTAGCACAGATACGCAGTATTTT
few	.	TRBV28	TRBJ1-1	CASYSRDNTEAFF	TGTGCCAGCTATAGCAGGGATAACACTGAAGCTTTCTTT
.	TRBD1	TRBV19	TRBJ2-7	CASAGGPYEQYF	TGTGCCAGTGCAGGGGGCCCCTACGAGCAGTACTTC
.	.	TRBV15	TRBJ1-2	CATSREGANYGYTF	TGTGCCACCAGCAGAGAGGGGGCAAACTATGGCTACACCTTC
.	TRBD1	TRBV13	TRBJ1-2	CASSEQGFDYGYTF	TGTGCCAGCAGCGAACAGGGGTTTGACTATGGCTACACCTTC
.	.	TRBV7-2	TRBJ2-2	CASRQFFAGAPNTGELFF	TGTGCCAGCAGGCAGTTTTTTGCGGGGGCCCCGAACACCGGGGAGCTGTTTTTT
once	TRBD2	TRBV6-1	TRBJ2-7	CASSEWVAGGREQYF	TGTGCCAGCAGTGAATGGGTAGCGGGGGGGCGCGAGCAGTACTTC
.	.	TRBV3-1/TRBV3-2	TRBJ2-2	CASSQQGFGELFF	TGTGCCAGCAGCCAACAGGGGTTCGGGGAGCTGTTTTTT
.	.	TRBV27	TRBJ1-5	CASSLAGSNQPQHF	TGTGCCAGCAGCCTGGCCGGGAGCAATCAGCCCCAGCATTTT
.	.	TRBV7-9	TRBJ1-1	CASSYGHALNTEAFF	TGTGCCAGCAGCTACGGACACGCTCTGAACACTGAAGCTTTCTTT
.	.	TRBV19	TRBJ1-3	CASRTGPSNTIYF	TGTGCCAGTAGAACAGGCCCTAGTAACACCATATATTTT
.	.	TRBV5-1	TRBJ1-5	CASSLTGGDQPQHF	TGCGCCAGCAGCTTAACGGGGGGGGATCAGCCCCAGCATTTT
.	TRBD1	TRBV19	TRBJ2-7	CASSITGASSYEQYF	TGTGCCAGTAGTATAACAGGGGCGAGCTCCTACGAGCAGTACTTC
.	TRBD1	TRBV7-9	TRBJ2-1	CASSSTGFGWQWGNEQFF	TGTGCCAGCAGCTCGACAGGGTTTGGCTGGCAATGGGGCAATGAGCAGTTCTTC
.	TRBD2	TRBV6-5	TRBJ2-7	CASSYRGGNEQYF	TGTGCCAGCAGTTACCGGGGGGGGAACGAGCAGTACTTC
.	TRBD1	TRBV2	TRBJ1-5	CASSGTGETQPQHF	TGTGCCAGCAGTGGAACAGGGGAGACTCAGCCCCAGCATTTT
.	.	TRBV6-5	TRBJ2-7	CASRGQSRYEQYF	TGTGCCAGCAGAGGACAGTCAAGATACGAGCAGTACTTC
.	TRBD2	TRBV5-1	TRBJ2-5	CASSPNAGEQETQYF	TGCGCCAGCAGCCCGAATGCGGGGGAGCAAGAGACCCAGTACTTC
.	.	TRBV18	TRBJ2-3	CASSRQVPSTDTQYF	TGTGCCAGCTCACGACAGGTCCCTAGCACAGATACGCAGTATTTT
.	.	TRBV6-5	TRBJ1-1	CASSPDRPLGTEAFF	TGTGCCAGCAGTCCGGACAGACCTCTGGGCACTGAAGCTTTCTTT
.	.	TRBV6-1	TRBJ2-7	CASSEGATYEQYF	TGTGCCAGCAGTGAGGGCGCTACCTACGAGCAGTACTTC
.	TRBD2	TRBV27	TRBJ2-3	CASSPRRGSGGADTQYF	TGTGCCAGCAGTCCGAGGAGGGGTAGCGGGGGGGCAGATACGCAGTATTTT